These 19 T cell receptor beta chains came from one sample sequenced in a study of blood T cell repertoires in COVID-19. TCRdb's copy holds only in-frame clones and misses some; the assay was immunoSEQ multiplex PCR. The sample consists of about 350,000 clones, more than 75% of them appearing once. Sequenced: PBMCs or T cells enriched from blood (not recorded which). All receptors come from a woman aged 25 to 39 who had recovered from COVID-19.

This clone has just one count. The genes are TRBV28 and TRBJ1-4; the match to TRBD1 covers 7 bases. Germline CDR1 reads MDHEN; CDR2 reads SYDVKM. This CDR3 region has 15 residues. V shed 5 bases and J 4 bases; nucleotides not matched to a gene: 7. CDR3 coding DNA: TGTGCCAGCAGTCCACAGGGGACACTTAATGAAAAACTGTTTTTT. It codes for CASSPQGTLNEKLFF.

The CDR3 is CASDPPAGRDTEAFF. The DNA of the CDR3 is TGTGCCAGCGACCCCCCGGCGGGGAGGGACACTGAAGCTTTCTTT. This chain uses TRBV7-6 with TRBJ1-1; D gene unclear. The germline V gene encodes CDR1 SGHVS and CDR2 FNYEAQ. CDR3 length: 15 residues. V dropped 8 bases and J dropped 3 bases, with 19 bases sitting between them.

The CDR3 here is CASWDNTPGHGYTF. The CDR3 coding sequence is TGTGCCAGTTGGGACAATACCCCCGGCCATGGCTACACCTTC. V usage is TRBV6-4 and J usage is TRBJ1-2; D may be TRBD1 (6 bases). Trimming cost V 9 bases and J 6 bases, with 20 bases left between them. CDR3 length: 14 amino acids. CDR1 is MRHNA and CDR2 is SNTAGT in the germline V gene.

The CDR3 DNA sequence: TGTGCCAGCAGTTCCCCCCCCTCACAGGGGAACATTCAGTACTTC. It yields the protein CASSSPPSQGNIQYF. The chain has TRBV28 and TRBJ2-4; 7 bases align to TRBD1. The V gene's germline CDR1 is MDHEN and CDR2 SYDVKM. The CDR3 runs 15 residues. V gave up 4 bases and J gave up 7 bases; unmatched junction bases: 10. The full variable domain, with the rest looked up from reference TRBV28 and TRBJ2-4, is DVKVTQSSRYLVKRTGEKVFLECVQDMDHENMFWYRQDPGLGLRLIYFSYDVKMKEKGDIPEGYSVSREKKERFSLILESASTNQTSMYLCASSSPPSQGNIQYFGAGTRLSVL.

In this sample, this clone turned up a few times. The chain combines TRBV15 with TRBJ2-2, with 7 bases lining up with TRBD1. The CDR3 is 14 amino acids. CDR1 and CDR2 from the germline V gene are LNHNV and YYDKDF (reference sequence). The V segment lost 5 bases and the J segment 7 bases; nucleotides outside the gene matches: 7. The CDR3 DNA reads TGTGCCACCAGCGTAGAGGGGGCCAACGGGGAGCTGTTTTTT. This encodes CATSVEGANGELFF.

The gene calls are TRBV6-4 and TRBJ1-1; TRBD1 agrees at 8 bases. The CDR3 extends over 14 amino acids. Looked up from germline, CDR1 is MRHNA and CDR2 is SNTAGT. V lost 4 bases, J lost 5 bases, and 6 bases stayed unmatched. This chain's CDR3 is CASSVRQGATEAFF. Here the CDR3 DNA reads TGTGCCAGCAGTGTACGCCAGGGGGCTACTGAAGCTTTCTTT.

The chain has TRBV11-2 and TRBJ2-7; 11 nucleotides align to TRBD1. The germline CDR1 and CDR2 sequences are SGHAT and FQNNGV. This CDR3 region has 15 residues. The trim removed 5 bases at V and 2 bases at J, leaving 5 bases unmatched. This CDR3 is CASSRGQGAPYEQYF. The CDR3 nucleotides read TGTGCCAGCAGCAGAGGACAGGGGGCCCCCTACGAGCAGTACTTC.

Only a few counts were recorded for this clone. The rearrangement uses TRBV9 and TRBJ2-2; maybe TRBD1 (6 bases). The CDR3 consists of 14 residues. Germline assignment: CDR1 SGDLS and CDR2 YYNGEE. V gave up 1 base and J gave up 6 bases, with 10 bases separating them. CDR3 sequence: CASSVQGSPGELFF. DNA of the CDR3: TGTGCCAGCAGCGTACAGGGGTCGCCCGGGGAGCTGTTTTTT.

The count of this clone is one. J is TRBJ2-7 and V is TRBV10-3; weak D call: TRBD2 (7 bases). The germline V gene encodes CDR1 ENHRY and CDR2 SYGVKD. This CDR3 contains 13 residues. V shed 3 bases and J shed 9 bases, with 15 bases lying between them. DNA of the CDR3: TGTGCCATCAGTGATAGTACAGGGAGGGGGCAGTACTTC. It specifies CAISDSTGRGQYF.

The V call is TRBV6-5, the J call TRBJ2-7; 7 bases match TRBD1. The V gene end was trimmed by 4 bases and the J gene end by 3 bases; junction bases not matched to a gene: 6. Germline CDR1 MNHEY, CDR2 SVGAGI. CDR3 size: 14 residues. CDR3 amino acids: CASSSGQSIYEQYF. The CDR3 DNA follows: TGTGCCAGCAGTTCGGGACAGTCCATCTACGAGCAGTACTTC.

The CDR3 DNA reads TGTGCCAGCTCAAGACTGACAGGGGAGGAGACCCAGTACTTC. It yields the protein CASSRLTGEETQYF. The genes are TRBV18 and TRBJ2-5; TRBD1 aligns across 8 bases. CDR3 length equals 14 residues. Germline loops: CDR1 KGHSH, CDR2 LQKENI. V lost 5 bases and J lost 5; bases outside the gene matches: 7.

This clone was observed at least ten times. The genes are TRBV7-9 and TRBJ1-4; the match to TRBD1 covers 7 bases. J gave up 5 bases and V 4 bases, and 10 bases lay outside the gene matches. The CDR3 sequence is 16 residues long. Germline V gene data show CDR1 as SEHNR and CDR2 as FQNEAQ (reference sequence). The CDR3 coding sequence is TGTGCCAGCAGCTCAGGGACAGCTTCAGGAAATGAAAAACTGTTTTTT. This gives the protein CASSSGTASGNEKLFF.

This chain links TRBV27 with TRBJ2-1; TRBD1 is a possible D gene (6 bases). V lost 5 bases and J lost 7, with 9 bases in between. The CDR3 runs 12 residues. CDR1 is MNHEY, CDR2 SMNVEV, per germline (reference sequence). The CDR3 loop is CASSEQGNEQFF. CDR3 in DNA: TGTGCCAGCAGTGAACAGGGTAATGAGCAGTTCTTC.

A few counts support this clone. The same CDR3 is also encoded by other DNA sequences in this sample. The chain joins TRBV11-3 to TRBJ1-1; 7 bases line up with TRBD1. Germline-derived CDR1 and CDR2 are SGHNT and YENEEA. After removal of 1 base from V and 1 base from J, the junction contained 3 bases not matched to a gene. There are 15 residues in the CDR3. DNA for the CDR3: TGTGCCAGCAGCTTAGGTCAGGGGGAGAACACTGAAGCTTTCTTT. It translates to CASSLGQGENTEAFF.

V is TRBV6-2 or TRBV6-3 and J is TRBJ2-7; possible D gene TRBD1, 6 bases. The CDR3 consists of 16 residues. The ends were cut back, 6 bases at V and 0 bases at J, with 18 bases in the middle. From germline, CDR1 is MNHEY and CDR2 SVGEGT. In nucleotides, the CDR3 is TGTGCCAGCAGCACGCCATCGACAGGACCCTCCTACGAGCAGTACTTC. As protein: CASSTPSTGPSYEQYF.

This clone was detected a few times. This chain joins TRBV30 and TRBJ2-7; TRBD1 matches 9 bases. With 7 bases clipped from V and 0 bases from J, the junction kept 4 bases outside the gene matches. This CDR3 region has 13 residues. The germline V gene encodes CDR1 GTSNPN and CDR2 SVGIG (reference sequence). The CDR3 nucleotides read TGTGCCTTGGGGACAGGGAGCTCCTACGAGCAGTACTTC. Amino acids: CALGTGSSYEQYF.

DNA of the CDR3: TGTGCCAGCAGCCAAGGGACAGGGTGGGACAATGAGCAGTTCTTC. Translation gives CASSQGTGWDNEQFF. V usage is TRBV14 and J usage is TRBJ2-1; 8 nucleotides align to TRBD1. Losses at the gene ends were 1 base for V and 5 bases for J; bases not matched to a gene: 4. CDR1 is SGHDN, CDR2 FVKESK, per germline. This CDR3 is built from 15 residues.

The chain uses TRBV24-1 and TRBJ2-3, with 12 bases matching TRBD1. Looked up from germline, CDR1 is KGHDR and CDR2 is SFDVKD. The CDR3 sequence is 16 residues long. Unmatched junction bases numbered 5, after V lost 4 bases and J lost 4 bases. CDR3 sequence: CATSEGQGALPDTQYF. Here the CDR3 DNA reads TGTGCCACCAGTGAGGGACAGGGGGCGCTGCCAGATACGCAGTATTTT.

This clone was seen only a few times. The chain uses TRBV19 and TRBJ2-2; 8 nucleotides line up with TRBD2. CDR1 and CDR2 (germline): LNHDA, SQIVND (reference sequence). This CDR3 is 16 amino acids long. V was clipped by 5 bases and J by 1 base; unmatched bases: 6. DNA of the CDR3: TGTGCCAGTAGTCAACCAGCGGGGGTGAACACCGGGGAGCTGTTTTTT. It is translated as CASSQPAGVNTGELFF.